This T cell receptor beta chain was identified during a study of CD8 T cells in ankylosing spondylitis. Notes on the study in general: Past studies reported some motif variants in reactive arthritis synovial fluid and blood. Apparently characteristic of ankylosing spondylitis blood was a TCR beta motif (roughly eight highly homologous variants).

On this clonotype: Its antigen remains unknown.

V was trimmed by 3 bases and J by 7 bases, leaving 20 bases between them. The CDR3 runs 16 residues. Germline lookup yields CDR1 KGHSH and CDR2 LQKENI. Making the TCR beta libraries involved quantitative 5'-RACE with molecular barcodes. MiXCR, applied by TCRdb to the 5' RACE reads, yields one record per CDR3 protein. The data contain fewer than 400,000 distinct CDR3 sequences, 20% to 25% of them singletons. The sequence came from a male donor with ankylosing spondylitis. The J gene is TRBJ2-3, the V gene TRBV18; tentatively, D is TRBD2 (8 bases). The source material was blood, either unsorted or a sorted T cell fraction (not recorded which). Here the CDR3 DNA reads TGTGCCAGCTCACCGACCGGGACAGCGGGAGTGAATACGCAGTATTTT. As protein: CASSPTGTAGVNTQYF.